One and the same sample provided the 9 T cell receptor beta chains below, sequenced in a study of blood T cell repertoires in COVID-19. Using immunoSEQ multiplex PCR, the repertoire was profiled, and TCRdb retains in-frame clones only, with some absent. The sample yields approximately 350,000 clones, about 89% seen once. Material: peripheral blood. These receptor sequences come from a woman aged 45-59 years with COVID-19, enrolled during active disease.

CDR3 in DNA: TGCAGCGTTGAAGACCAGGGGTTGTCTGGCAATGAGCAGTTCTTC. Protein product: CSVEDQGLSGNEQFF. The chain couples TRBV29-1 to TRBJ2-1; tentatively, D is TRBD1 (6 bases). The V gene's germline CDR1 is SQVTM and CDR2 ANQGSEA. The CDR3 extends over 15 amino acids. V lost 0 bases, J lost 6 bases, and 15 bases lay in between.

The rearrangement uses TRBV27 and TRBJ2-1, with TRBD2 matching 12 bases. The length of the CDR3 is 16 residues. Per the germline V gene, CDR1 is MNHEY and CDR2 is SMNVEV (reference sequence). After removal of 5 bases from V and 8 bases from J, the junction contained 10 bases not matched to a gene. CDR3 bases: TGTGCCAGCAGTCCTCTAGCGGGAGGGCCTAACTATGAGCAGTTCTTC. It encodes CASSPLAGGPNYEQFF.

This clone was detected once. The chain combines TRBV29-1 with TRBJ2-3, with 8 bases aligning to TRBD2. Germline-derived CDR1 and CDR2 are SQVTM and ANQGSEA. V shed 6 bases and J 5 bases; nucleotides not matched to a gene: 7. The CDR3 length is 13 residues. The CDR3 spells CSVAGGQGDTQYF. CDR3 coding DNA: TGCAGCGTGGCGGGGGGTCAGGGAGATACGCAGTATTTT.

The rearrangement links TRBV7-2 to TRBJ1-1; TRBD1 might be the D (6 bases). This CDR3 has 15 residues. Germline loops: CDR1 SGHTA, CDR2 FQGNSA. Trimming shortened V by 5 bases and J by 2 bases, and 15 bases separated the two germline ends. The CDR3 loop is CASSTETGANTEAFF. The CDR3 DNA reads TGTGCCAGCAGCACTGAGACAGGAGCAAACACTGAAGCTTTCTTT.

The rearrangement uses TRBV28 and TRBJ1-1, with 8 bases that match TRBD1. The CDR3 runs 13 residues. The V gene's germline CDR1 is MDHEN and CDR2 SYDVKM. Losses at the gene ends were 7 bases for V and 5 bases for J; bases not matched to a gene: 6. The CDR3 nucleotides are TGTGCCAGCAACTCAAACAGGGGGACTGAAGCTTTCTTT. It codes for CASNSNRGTEAFF.

The gene calls are TRBV7-2 and TRBJ2-7; the D gene is possibly TRBD1 (6 bases). From germline, CDR1 is SGHTA and CDR2 FQGNSA. The CDR3 covers 14 residues. V was shortened by 5 bases and J by 2 bases, with 13 bases between the two germline ends. For the CDR3, the DNA is TGTGCCAGCAGCCAGGACAGTGGAGCCTACGAGCAGTACTTC. Its translation is CASSQDSGAYEQYF.

DNA for the CDR3: TGTGCCAGCAGCGAGACGGGACTAGCGGGCGTTGAGCAGTTCTTC. It yields the protein CASSETGLAGVEQFF. The chain couples TRBV9 to TRBJ2-1; 12 nucleotides match TRBD2. The CDR3 runs to 15 residues. Germline V gene lookup returns CDR1 SGDLS and CDR2 YYNGEE. Trimming cost V 3 bases and J 9 bases; bases outside gene matches: 7.

This sequence joins TRBV2 and TRBJ1-1; no clear D. V was clipped by 7 bases and J by 1 base, with 19 bases between them. The CDR3 consists of 16 residues. CDR1 SNHLY and CDR2 FYNNEI come from the germline V gene. CDR3 amino acids: CASTSWGGLANTEAFF. The CDR3 bases are TGTGCCAGCACTTCATGGGGAGGACTCGCGAACACTGAAGCTTTCTTT.

This chain connects TRBV24-1 to TRBJ2-1; TRBD2 is a possible D gene (6 bases). The CDR3 sequence is 19 residues long. Trimming removed 2 bases at V and 0 bases at J, with 19 bases between. The germline gives CDR1 KGHDR, CDR2 SFDVKD. The CDR3 loop reads CATSDSPGLGGSSYNEQFF. The CDR3 DNA follows: TGTGCCACCAGTGATTCCCCGGGCCTGGGGGGAAGCTCCTACAATGAGCAGTTCTTC.